Each of the 21 T cell receptor beta chains below was sequenced from the same sample in a study of T cells in women clearing cervical HPV infection (dated by TCRdb to 2016 to 2018). The method was the immunoSEQ multiplex PCR assay. Entries here come from immuneACCESS through TCRdb and include only in-frame sequences with V and J called. Some clones fail to appear in such tables; in the studies checked, an unresolved V gene covers under half of the shortfall, and the cause of the remainder is unknown. The table held for this sample gives about 20,000 clones. The ten biggest clones cover about 5.2% of the sample. The sample taken for sequencing was blood buffy coat. The receptors shown here come from a woman between 18 and 70 years old with a cervical HPV16 infection that either progressed to CIN3+ or cleared (not recorded which).

About this clone: Read coverage stops 3 residues before the CDR3 terminus; the germline J gene supplies the remainder. V gene TRBV19 combines with J gene TRBJ1-2, with D unresolved. Germline CDR1 LNHDA, CDR2 SQIVND (reference sequence). V was clipped by 3 bases and J by 0 bases, with 11 bases between them. The CDR3 consists of 15 residues. The CDR3 loop reads CASSIAQTPNYGYTF. CDR3 bases read: TGTGCCAGTAGTATCGCACAGACCCCTAACTATGGC.

A remark on this clone: One end of the junction varies from germline; a read error may be responsible. The CDR3 end is not reached by the read, which stops 3 residues before it; the germline J gene fills it in. At the DNA level, this CDR3 is encoded by other sequences in the same sample as well. The rearrangement uses TRBV18 and TRBJ1-3, with 8 nucleotides matching TRBD1. This CDR3 comprises 15 residues. The germline CDR1 and CDR2 sequences are KGHSH and LQKENI. Here the CDR3 reads CASSPGQGSGNTIYF. The part of the CDR3 DNA that was read is TGTGCCAGCTCACCCGGACAGGGATCTGGAAACACT.

In the case of this clone: The read falls 3 residues short of the CDR3 end, and the missing part is taken from the germline J gene. This chain uses TRBV28 with TRBJ2-2; 7 bases map to TRBD1. Germline loops: CDR1 MDHEN, CDR2 SYDVKM. The CDR3 sequence is 15 residues long. The CDR3: CASSVTGVHNSPLFF. Partial CDR3 DNA: TGTGCCAGCAGTGTCACAGGGGTTCATAATTCACCG.

Remarks on this clone: The CDR3 end is not reached by the read, which stops 3 residues before it; the germline J gene fills it in. This chain uses TRBV28 with TRBJ1-5; 10 bases fit TRBD1. Unmatched junction bases numbered 8, after V lost 6 bases and J lost 3 bases. The CDR3 has 16 amino acids. Germline V gene data show CDR1 as MDHEN and CDR2 as SYDVKM. The sequenced CDR3 bases are TGTGCCAGCAGGATATCTGGGACAGGGGACAATCAGCCC. Translating gives CASRISGTGDNQP. The CDR3, in full, reads CASRISGTGDNQPQHF.

Regarding this clone: From the germline J gene comes the end of the CDR3, since the read stops 3 residues before it. This chain joins TRBV6-2 or TRBV6-3 and TRBJ2-2; a possible D gene is TRBD1 (5 bases). The CDR3 is 15 residues long. CDR1 MNHEY and CDR2 SVGEGT come from the germline V gene. CDR3 sequence reads: CASSYSNSGANVLFF. The covered CDR3 bases are TGTGCCAGCAGTTACTCCAACTCTGGGGCCAACGTG.

Notes on this clone: The junction departs from the called germline gene at one end, perhaps through a read error. Coverage ceases 3 residues before the CDR3 finishes, and the germline J gene fills in the end. The genes are TRBV4-2 and TRBJ1-1, with TRBD1 as a possible D gene (5 bases). This CDR3 spans 13 amino acids. The germline gives CDR1 LGHNA, CDR2 YNFKEQ. CDR3 residues: CASSRAGGTEAFF. The sequenced part of the CDR3 DNA is TGCGCCAGCAGCCGAGCGGGGGGCACTGAA.

For this clone: The CDR3 end falls 3 residues outside the read, so it is completed with the germline J gene. This chain links TRBV20-1 with TRBJ1-1; D is undetermined. CDR1 and CDR2 (germline): DFQATT, SNEGSKA (reference sequence). The CDR3 loop spans 11 amino acids. The CDR3 bases that were read are TGCAGTGCTAGAGATTCGGCAGGA. It encodes CSARDSAG. The CDR3 reads in full as CSARDSAGAFF.

Note on this clone: The read finishes 3 residues shy of the CDR3 end, and the germline J gene is used to complete it. This chain connects TRBV11-2 to TRBJ2-5, with D possibly being TRBD2 (5 bases). The CDR3 extends over 14 amino acids. Per germline, CDR1 SGHAT and CDR2 FQNNGV. Trimming removed 5 bases from V and 1 base from J, with 11 bases in between. The chain's CDR3 is CASSPRARQETQYF. CDR3 DNA, as far as it was read: TGTGCCAGCAGCCCGCGGGCCCGCCAAGAGACC.

Comments on this clone: Read sequence stops 3 residues before the CDR3 end, and the germline J gene provides the missing end. This sequence joins TRBV13 and TRBJ2-5, with 13 bases matching TRBD2. This CDR3 is built from 14 residues. Germline V gives CDR1 PRHDT, CDR2 FYEKMQ (reference sequence). V dropped 8 bases and J dropped 3; count of bases not matched to a gene: 3. The CDR3 is CASGLAGEKETQYF. The covered CDR3 bases are TGTGCCAGCGGACTAGCGGGGGAGAAAGAGACC.

Note on this clone: From the germline J gene comes the end of the CDR3, since the read stops 3 residues before it. The chain links TRBV7-8 to TRBJ2-1, with D maybe TRBD1 (5 bases). Trimming stripped 5 bases from V and 4 bases from J, with 9 bases between. This CDR3 has 13 amino acids. Germline CDR1 and CDR2: SGHVS and FQNEAQ. The covered CDR3 bases are TGTGCCAGCAGCCCGACAGCTTACAATGAG. Translated: CASSPTAYNE. The complete CDR3 sequence is CASSPTAYNEQFF.

In the case of this clone: The read gets to within 3 residues of the CDR3 end, and the germline J gene fills in the rest. This chain connects TRBV7-2 to TRBJ1-6, with 9 bases matching TRBD1. The junction had 8 bases not matched to a gene; V was cut back by 5 bases and J by 9 bases. Germline loops: CDR1 SGHTA, CDR2 FQGNSA. The CDR3 spans 15 residues. The CDR3 is CASSTSTGGISPLHF. The CDR3 bases that were read are TGTGCCAGCAGCACCTCGACAGGGGGGATTTCACCC.

CDR3 bases read: TGTGCCAGTAGCCACGGCTGGACAGGGGAAGAGACG. It specifies CASSHGWTGEET. In full, the CDR3 reads CASSHGWTGEETQYF. The chain employs TRBV19 and TRBJ2-3; 9 bases map to TRBD1. Read coverage stops 3 residues before the CDR3 terminus; the germline J gene supplies the remainder. This CDR3 spans 15 amino acids. Germline values: CDR1 LNHDA, CDR2 SQIVND (reference sequence).

The CDR3: CASRESTGVAYEQYF. Partial CDR3 DNA: TGTGCCAGCAGAGAATCGACAGGGGTCGCCTACGAG. The V and J genes are TRBV5-6 and TRBJ2-7; the match to TRBD1 covers 8 bases. The read comes to an end 3 residues before the CDR3 does, leaving the germline J gene to fill in the end. Germline V lookup: CDR1 SGHDT, CDR2 YYEEEE. The J segment lost 2 bases and the V segment lost 5 bases, leaving 9 bases of the junction unmatched. CDR3 length: 15 amino acids. The complete variable domain, with remaining parts taken from reference TRBV5-6 and TRBJ2-7, reads DAGVTQSPTHLIKTRGQQVTLRCSPKSGHDTVSWYQQALGQGPQFIFQYYEEEERQRGNFPDRFSGHQFPNYSSELNVNALLLGDSALYLCASRESTGVAYEQYFGPGTRLTVT.

In regard to this clone: The CDR3 end falls 3 residues outside the read, so it is completed with the germline J gene. The chain carries TRBV6-2 or TRBV6-3 and TRBJ2-2, with 9 bases fitting TRBD1. The CDR3 is 17 amino acids. Germline assignment: CDR1 MNHEY and CDR2 SVGEGT. After removal of 6 bases from V and 3 bases from J, the junction contained 11 bases not matched to a gene. CDR3 sequence reads: CASSPDRGPPHTGELFF. Incomplete CDR3 DNA: TGTGCCAGCAGCCCGGACAGGGGCCCACCCCACACCGGGGAG.

Comment on this clone: Read coverage stops 3 residues before the CDR3 terminus; the germline J gene supplies the remainder. The V gene is TRBV6-2 or TRBV6-3, the J gene TRBJ1-5, with D tentatively TRBD1 (5 bases). V shed 4 bases and J shed 0 bases, with 7 bases lying between them. CDR3 length: 14 residues. Per the germline V gene, CDR1 is MNHEY and CDR2 is SVGEGT. The CDR3 bases that were read are TGTGCCAGCAGTTTAGGGGTTAGCAATCAGCCC. Amino acid sequence: CASSLGVSNQP. The CDR3 in full is CASSLGVSNQPQHF.

The covered CDR3 bases are TGTGCCAGCAGCTTATTGCCGGGACTAGCGGGTGGAGATACG. It yields the protein CASSLLPGLAGGDT. The whole CDR3 is CASSLLPGLAGGDTQYF. The V call is TRBV7-3, the J call TRBJ2-3; 12 nucleotides line up with TRBD2. The CDR3 end is not reached by the read, which stops 3 residues before it; the germline J gene fills it in. V was clipped by 2 bases and J by 5 bases; unmatched bases: 8. Per germline, CDR1 SGHTA and CDR2 FQGTGA. The CDR3 totals 17 residues.

With respect to this clone: The missing CDR3 end, 3 residues past where the read stops, is filled in from the germline J gene. V and J are TRBV27 and TRBJ2-5; 7 bases map to TRBD1. V was pared by 5 bases and J by 1 base, with 7 bases of the junction left unmatched. The CDR3 runs 15 residues. Germline-derived CDR1 and CDR2 are MNHEY and SMNVEV (reference sequence). CDR3 sequence: CASSDFYRGQETQYF. CDR3 DNA (partial): TGTGCCAGCAGTGATTTTTACAGGGGCCAAGAGACC.

Comments on this clone: The read gets to within 3 residues of the CDR3 end, and the germline J gene fills in the rest. The chain has TRBV10-3 and TRBJ2-3; TRBD2 matches 9 bases. The CDR3 is 14 residues long. With 2 bases clipped from V and 4 bases from J, the junction kept 1 base outside the gene matches. CDR1 is ENHRY, CDR2 SYGVKD, per germline. The CDR3 loop is CAISEGTSSDTQYF. CDR3 DNA, as far as it was read: TGTGCCATCAGTGAGGGGACTAGCTCAGATACG.

Points on this clone: The CDR3 end falls 3 residues outside the read, so it is completed with the germline J gene. This rearrangement joins TRBV20-1 to TRBJ2-7; 9 bases match TRBD2. Per germline, CDR1 DFQATT and CDR2 SNEGSKA (reference sequence). V lost 8 bases and J lost 5; bases outside the gene matches: 4. This CDR3 is 11 amino acids long. This CDR3 reads CSSKRGDEQYF. The sequenced part of the CDR3 DNA is TGCAGTTCAAAGCGGGGGGACGAG.

Turning to this clone: The read terminates 3 residues before the CDR3 end, so the remaining end is supplied by the germline J gene. This chain joins TRBV5-8 and TRBJ1-2; D gene unclear. The CDR3 has 15 residues. Germline V gene lookup returns CDR1 SGHTS and CDR2 YDEGEE. CDR3: CASSLEAGRSMGYTF. The part of the CDR3 DNA that was read is TGTGCCAGCAGCTTGGAAGCAGGCAGGAGCATGGGC.

This CDR3 reads CASSDRVNTGELFF. The sequenced part of the CDR3 DNA is TGTGCCAGCAGTGACAGGGTGAACACCGGGGAG. This chain connects TRBV2 to TRBJ2-2; possibly TRBD1 for D (5 bases). The sequence runs out 3 residues before the end of the CDR3; the remainder is reconstructed from the germline J gene. The germline V and J ends were trimmed by 3 bases and 1 base, with 6 bases remaining between them. The CDR3 consists of 14 residues. CDR1 SNHLY and CDR2 FYNNEI come from the germline V gene.